Each of the 8 T cell receptor beta chains below was sequenced from the same sample in a study of response to subunit inactivated influenza vaccine. TCRdb ran MiXCR on the RT-PCR reads and lists one entry per CDR3 protein. The sample has around 570,000 distinct CDR3 sequences, about 11% seen once. These same records also appear under a second study, on T cells expressing NK-cell markers. From that report: UMI-tagged 5'RACE template switching yielded the TCR beta cDNA.

Sample: PBMCs from blood, taken on the day of vaccination. These receptors all come from a man aged 45-65 years who received an inactivated influenza vaccine.

This chain links TRBV24-1 with TRBJ2-1; weak D call: TRBD2 (6 bases). Germline CDR1 and CDR2: KGHDR and SFDVKD. The CDR3 covers 15 residues. Trimming shortened V by 1 base and J by 7 bases, and 13 bases separated the two germline ends. The CDR3 here is CATSDFVGGKNEQFF. DNA of the CDR3: TGTGCCACCAGTGATTTCGTCGGGGGTAAGAATGAGCAGTTCTTC.

This clonotype was counted a few times. The chain carries TRBV20-1 and TRBJ2-1, with D maybe TRBD1 (5 bases). The CDR3 is made up of 15 amino acids. The V gene's germline CDR1 is DFQATT and CDR2 SNEGSKA (reference sequence). With 0 bases removed from V and 3 bases from J, the gap between germline ends came to 12 bases. The CDR3 nucleotides read TGCAGTGCTAGAGATCACAGGCGGTACTACAATGAGCAGTTCTTC. As protein: CSARDHRRYYNEQFF.

As concerns this clonotype: Given a much more abundant clone one base away, this may be a read error. The chain carries TRBV14 and TRBJ2-7; possibly TRBD2 for D (7 bases). In germline, CDR1 is SGHDN, CDR2 FVKESK. The CDR3 contains 15 residues. The CDR3 is CTSSPGLGGADEQYF. The CDR3 bases are TGTACCAGCAGCCCGGGTTTAGGGGGGGCAGACGAGCAGTACTTC.

The chain recombines TRBV13 with TRBJ2-7; 9 nucleotides line up with TRBD2. Looked up from germline, CDR1 is PRHDT and CDR2 is FYEKMQ (reference sequence). With 5 bases clipped from V and 0 bases from J, the junction kept 11 bases outside the gene matches. The CDR3 totals 17 residues. CDR3 in DNA: TGTGCCAGCAGCCCGGGTCCCGGGACTAGCAACTCCTACGAGCAGTACTTC. It is translated as CASSPGPGTSNSYEQYF.

The J gene is TRBJ2-3, the V gene TRBV20-1; 10 nucleotides align to TRBD2. There are 15 residues in the CDR3. The V gene end was trimmed by 6 bases and the J gene end by 2 bases; junction bases not matched to a gene: 8. Per germline, CDR1 DFQATT and CDR2 SNEGSKA (reference sequence). CDR3 protein: CSAQVAGGPTDTQYF. The CDR3 nucleotides are TGCAGTGCCCAGGTAGCGGGGGGCCCCACAGATACGCAGTATTTT.

This clonotype was detected only a few times. This rearrangement joins TRBV25-1 to TRBJ2-7; TRBD1 matches 7 bases. CDR1 and CDR2 (germline): MGHDK, SYGVNS. The V gene end was trimmed by 6 bases and the J gene end by 2 bases; junction bases not matched to a gene: 13. The CDR3 is 16 residues long. The CDR3 DNA follows: TGTGCCAGCAGCAGGGCCCGGACAGGTCAAACCTACGAGCAGTACTTC. Amino acid sequence: CASSRARTGQTYEQYF.

This clonotype was detected a few times. The J gene is TRBJ2-7, the V gene TRBV6-5, with D hard to call. The CDR3 extends over 13 amino acids. Per germline, CDR1 MNHEY and CDR2 SVGAGI. V was shortened by 2 bases and J by 6 bases, with 11 bases between the two germline ends. The CDR3 DNA reads as TGTGCCAGCAGTTACGAAGGGTTGGGCGAGCAGTACTTC. This translates into CASSYEGLGEQYF.

The chain is built from TRBV5-5 and TRBJ2-5, with D tentatively TRBD2 (6 bases). The CDR3 covers 14 residues. Trimming removed 6 bases from V and 4 bases from J, with 16 bases in between. Germline V gives CDR1 SGHKS, CDR2 YYEKEE (reference sequence). The CDR3 spells CASMGGEGRETQYF. The CDR3 DNA sequence: TGTGCCAGCATGGGGGGAGAGGGTCGAGAGACCCAGTACTTC. Combining the CDR3 with reference TRBV5-5 and TRBJ2-5 gives the whole variable domain DAGVTQSPTHLIKTRGQQVTLRCSPISGHKSVSWYQQVLGQGPQFIFQYYEKEERGRGNFPDRFSARQFPNYSSELNVNALLLGDSALYLCASMGGEGRETQYFGPGTRLLVL.